The T cell receptor (beta chain) under discussion was sequenced for a study of pediatric ulcerative colitis. Across the study: Most patients had pancolitis, and two had left-sided colitis.

Libraries were prepared by immunoSEQ multiplex PCR; TCRdb keeps only in-frame clonotypes and omits some of them. The data hold 40,000 to 55,000 clones, with 78% observed a single time. This clone was seen a few times. Its specificity is not known. The CDR3 has 15 residues. V dropped 4 bases and J dropped 6; count of bases not matched to a gene: 4. CDR1 is LGHNA, CDR2 YSLEER, per germline. During colonoscopy, one to two rectal pinch biopsies were collected. Study results and caveats: Rectal repertoires separated controls, mild-moderate and acute severe colitis. Ulcerative colitis patients shared more blood-rectal clones than controls. A couple of rectal clonotypes were found only in ulcerative colitis patients, all of them.

This chain links TRBV4-3 with TRBJ1-5, with TRBD1 matching 12 bases. The source of this sequence is a girl between 10 and 17 years old with moderate ulcerative colitis. The sample was gut tissue. As DNA, the CDR3 is TGCGCCAGCAGCCTCGGGACAGGGGGCATTCAGCCCCAGCATTTT. It translates to CASSLGTGGIQPQHF.